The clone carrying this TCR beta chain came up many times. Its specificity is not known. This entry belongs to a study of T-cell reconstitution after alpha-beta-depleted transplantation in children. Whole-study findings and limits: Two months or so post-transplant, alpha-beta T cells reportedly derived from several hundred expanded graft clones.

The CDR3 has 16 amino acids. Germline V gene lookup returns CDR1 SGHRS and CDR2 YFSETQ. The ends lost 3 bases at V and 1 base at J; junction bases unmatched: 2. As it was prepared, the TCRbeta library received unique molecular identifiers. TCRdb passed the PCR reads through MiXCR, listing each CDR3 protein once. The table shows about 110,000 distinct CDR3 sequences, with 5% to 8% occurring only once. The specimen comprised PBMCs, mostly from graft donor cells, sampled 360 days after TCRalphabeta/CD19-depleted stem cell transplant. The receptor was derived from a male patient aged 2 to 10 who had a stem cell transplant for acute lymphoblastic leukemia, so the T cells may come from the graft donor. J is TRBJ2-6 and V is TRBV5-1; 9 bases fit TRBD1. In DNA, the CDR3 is TGCGCCAGCAGCTCCGGGACAGGGTCTGGGGCCAACGTCCTGACTTTC. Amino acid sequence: CASSSGTGSGANVLTF.